Shown below are 32 T cell receptor beta chains from a single sample sequenced in a study of blood T cell repertoires in COVID-19. TCRdb's table, derived via immunoSEQ multiplex PCR, lists solely in-frame clones and lacks some. Found here are some 310,000 clones, roughly 90% of them singletons; the top ten hold less than 3.5%. Specimen: peripheral blood. The receptors come from a woman aged 30 to 39 with COVID-19, enrolled during active disease.

This chain uses TRBV13 with TRBJ2-5; 7 nucleotides align to TRBD1. Losses at the gene ends were 5 bases for V and 5 bases for J; bases not matched to a gene: 5. CDR1 is PRHDT and CDR2 is FYEKMQ in the germline V gene (reference sequence). This CDR3 comprises 13 residues. DNA for the CDR3: TGTGCCAGCAGCCTACAGGGGTGGGAGACCCAGTACTTC. It is translated as CASSLQGWETQYF.

Turning to this clone: This CDR3 is also generated by other DNA sequences in the sample. The J gene is TRBJ1-6, the V gene TRBV6-5; perhaps TRBD1 as D (6 bases). CDR1 is MNHEY, CDR2 SVGAGI, per germline. The V and J ends lost 5 bases and 8 bases respectively, with 10 bases between them. The CDR3 covers 13 residues. CDR3 region: CASSRNRDSPLHF. The CDR3 nucleotides are TGTGCCAGCAGTAGGAACAGGGATTCACCCCTCCACTTT.

The chain has TRBV18 and TRBJ1-2, with no clear D. Germline V CDR1 and CDR2: KGHSH, LQKENI. V gave up 3 bases and J gave up 3 bases, with 11 bases separating them. CDR3 length: 14 amino acids. For the CDR3, the DNA is TGTGCCAGCTCACCCACTATTAGCGACTATGGCTACACCTTC. This gives the protein CASSPTISDYGYTF.

This chain joins TRBV30 and TRBJ1-2, with 9 bases fitting TRBD1. Trimming cost V 0 bases and J 7 bases; bases outside gene matches: 3. The CDR3 is 13 amino acids. The germline V gene has CDR1 GTSNPN and CDR2 SVGIG (reference sequence). CDR3 nucleotide sequence: TGTGCCTGGAGTGTACACAGGGGGCCTGGCTACACCTTC. Translation: CAWSVHRGPGYTF.

The genes are TRBV6-5 and TRBJ2-5; possible D gene TRBD2, 5 bases. Between the trimmed V and J ends, which lost 6 bases and 4 bases, there was a span of 18 bases. The CDR3 runs 15 residues. CDR1 and CDR2 from the germline V gene are MNHEY and SVGAGI. DNA of the CDR3: TGTGCCAGCAGCCCGTCACTAGGTGAGGGAGAGACCCAGTACTTC. Translation: CASSPSLGEGETQYF.

This chain joins TRBV12-5 and TRBJ2-1, with D maybe TRBD1 (7 bases). Trimming stripped 7 bases from V and 3 bases from J, with 19 bases between. Germline V lookup: CDR1 LGHNT, CDR2 FRNRAP. This CDR3 contains 16 residues. The CDR3 DNA is TGTGCTAGTGTCACAGGGGTGGGGGGAATCTACAATGAGCAGTTCTTC. This codes for CASVTGVGGIYNEQFF.

The gene calls are TRBV19 and TRBJ1-1, with a weak D call TRBD1 (6 bases). CDR1 and CDR2 from the germline V gene are LNHDA and SQIVND (reference sequence). Trimming cost V 3 bases and J 6 bases, with 17 bases left between them. This CDR3 region has 15 residues. CDR3 coding DNA: TGTGCCAGTAGTATGGAGGGGGAGGGAAGCGCTGAAGCTTTCTTT. Its protein is CASSMEGEGSAEAFF.

The chain carries TRBV27 and TRBJ1-4; the D is unclear. The V end was cut by 0 bases, the J end by 4 bases, with 9 bases between. Germline values: CDR1 MNHEY, CDR2 SMNVEV (reference sequence). The CDR3 runs 15 residues. CDR3 DNA sequence: TGTGCCAGCAGTTTATCGGCGGGATTTAATGAAAAACTGTTTTTT. It encodes CASSLSAGFNEKLFF.

V gene TRBV7-9 combines with J gene TRBJ2-7; the match to TRBD2 covers 11 bases. CDR1 and CDR2 from the germline V gene are SEHNR and FQNEAQ (reference sequence). The V gene end was trimmed by 4 bases and the J gene end by 9 bases; junction bases not matched to a gene: 8. This CDR3 region has 14 residues. This chain's CDR3 is CASSSGTSGWSQYF. In DNA, the CDR3 is TGTGCCAGCAGCTCCGGGACTAGCGGTTGGTCGCAGTACTTC.

This rearrangement joins TRBV19 to TRBJ1-1; 10 bases map to TRBD1. The V gene end was trimmed by 5 bases and the J gene end by 4 bases; junction bases not matched to a gene: 7. CDR1 LNHDA and CDR2 SQIVND come from the germline V gene (reference sequence). The CDR3 has 15 amino acids. CDR3 DNA: TGTGCCAGTAGTCCAAGACAGGGGGCTTCCACTGAAGCTTTCTTT. It codes for CASSPRQGASTEAFF.

This chain connects TRBV15 to TRBJ2-1; TRBD2 aligns across 10 bases. The germline CDR1 and CDR2 sequences are LNHNV and YYDKDF (reference sequence). V lost 7 bases, J lost 3 bases, and 15 bases stayed unmatched. The CDR3 loop spans 18 amino acids. CDR3 coding DNA: TGTGCCACCACCTGGGCTAGCGGGAGTGTAGCCCTCTACAATGAGCAGTTCTTC. Amino acids: CATTWASGSVALYNEQFF.

The rearrangement joins TRBV3-1 (or the pseudogene TRBV3-2) to TRBJ1-1, with a weak D call TRBD1 (5 bases). V lost 0 bases, J lost 10 bases, and 15 bases lay in between. This CDR3 spans 14 amino acids. The germline gives CDR1 LGHDT, CDR2 YNNKEL (reference sequence). The CDR3: CASSQEGAGRGAFF. In DNA form, the CDR3 reads TGTGCCAGCAGCCAAGAAGGGGCAGGGCGGGGAGCTTTCTTT.

The chain combines TRBV2 with TRBJ1-3; D unclear. Trimming stripped 2 bases from V and 4 bases from J, with 9 bases between. Germline V CDR1 and CDR2: SNHLY, FYNNEI. CDR3 size: 14 residues. The CDR3 coding sequence is TGTGCCAGCAGTGAACGGGGATACGGAAACACCATATATTTT. This translates into CASSERGYGNTIYF.

V is TRBV19 and J is TRBJ1-1, with 11 positions matching TRBD1. From germline, CDR1 is LNHDA and CDR2 SQIVND (reference sequence). V lost 4 bases and J lost 0; bases outside the gene matches: 10. There are 18 residues in the CDR3. CDR3 nucleotides: TGTGCCAGTAGTACCCCCCCCGGGACAGGGGGGTTGAACACTGAAGCTTTCTTT. Translation gives CASSTPPGTGGLNTEAFF.

The chain is built from TRBV7-9 and TRBJ2-3; 9 bases are shared with TRBD2. CDR3 length: 16 amino acids. J was trimmed by 0 bases and V by 5 bases; bases with no gene match: 6. Per the germline V gene, CDR1 is SEHNR and CDR2 is FQNEAQ (reference sequence). CDR3 DNA: TGTGCCAGCAGCCCGACTAGCGGATTAAGCACAGATACGCAGTATTTT. It translates to CASSPTSGLSTDTQYF.

This clone was seen only a few times. The chain carries TRBV27 and TRBJ2-7; possibly TRBD2 for D (5 bases). The CDR3 totals 14 residues. V was cut by 6 bases and J by 2 bases, with 14 bases left in between. Germline CDR1 is MNHEY and CDR2 is SMNVEV (reference sequence). CDR3 amino acids: CASRPDSGAYEQYF. The CDR3 DNA follows: TGTGCCAGCAGGCCCGATTCCGGGGCCTACGAGCAGTACTTC.

The chain combines TRBV2 with TRBJ1-4; tentative D call: TRBD1 (6 bases). Germline values: CDR1 SNHLY, CDR2 FYNNEI. The CDR3 totals 18 residues. V lost 3 bases and J 0 bases, leaving 17 bases between the germline ends. The CDR3 loop reads CASSDPTGTFATNEKLFF. DNA of the CDR3: TGTGCCAGCAGTGACCCGACCGGGACATTTGCAACTAATGAAAAACTGTTTTTT.

The chain combines TRBV19 with TRBJ2-7, with TRBD2 matching 12 bases. Germline CDR1 is LNHDA and CDR2 is SQIVND (reference sequence). V shed 4 bases, J shed 4 bases, and the junction held 8 bases outside the gene matches. The CDR3 runs 16 residues. CDR3 nucleotides: TGTGCCAGTAGTAGCCTAGCGGGAGGGCCTAAATACGAGCAGTACTTC. It codes for CASSSLAGGPKYEQYF.

The chain joins TRBV5-1 to TRBJ1-4, with D tentatively TRBD1 (6 bases). The CDR3 is 15 residues long. The germline V and J ends were trimmed by 4 bases and 6 bases, with 16 bases remaining between them. Germline V CDR1 and CDR2: SGHRS, YFSETQ. The DNA of the CDR3 is TGCGCCAGCAGCACCGGGACACCAAATTATGAAAAACTGTTTTTT. This gives the protein CASSTGTPNYEKLFF.

The J gene is TRBJ2-5, the V gene TRBV5-5, with D possibly matching TRBD2 (5 bases). The CDR3 loop spans 16 amino acids. Deletions cut 4 bases from V and 5 bases from J, with 21 bases between. Germline CDR1 reads SGHKS; CDR2 reads YYEKEE (reference sequence). CDR3 amino acids: CASSPRAGLLVETQYF. CDR3 DNA sequence: TGTGCCAGCAGCCCCCGGGCGGGTCTTTTGGTGGAGACCCAGTACTTC.

The chain uses TRBV19 and TRBJ1-2, with D uncertain. The CDR3 is 15 amino acids. Germline lookup yields CDR1 LNHDA and CDR2 SQIVND (reference sequence). Trimming stripped 3 bases from V and 0 bases from J, with 11 bases between. The CDR3 region is CASSIEEGANYGYTF. The CDR3 DNA follows: TGTGCCAGTAGTATTGAGGAGGGAGCTAACTATGGCTACACCTTC.

The rearrangement joins TRBV5-1 to TRBJ2-5; D perhaps matches TRBD2 (6 bases). This CDR3 is 15 amino acids long. The germline V gene has CDR1 SGHRS and CDR2 YFSETQ. The V gene lost 3 bases and the J gene lost 4 bases, with 16 bases spanning the gap. DNA of the CDR3: TGCGCCAGCAGCTGGGGGGACGGTGGGCCAGAGACCCAGTACTTC. This codes for CASSWGDGGPETQYF. The variable domain in full, with the rest retrieved from reference TRBV5-1 and TRBJ2-5, is KAGVTQTPRYLIKTRGQQVTLSCSPISGHRSVSWYQQTPGQGLQFLFEYFSETQRNKGNFPGRFSGRQFSNSRSEMNVSTLELGDSALYLCASSWGDGGPETQYFGPGTRLLVL.

The chain couples TRBV29-1 to TRBJ1-1; no firm D call. Germline-derived CDR1 and CDR2 are SQVTM and ANQGSEA. This CDR3 contains 13 residues. Trimming took off 3 bases at V and 7 bases at J, with 15 bases between the two ends. The CDR3, as DNA: TGCAGCGTTGACGGCACTGACTCCCTTGAAGCTTTCTTT. Translation gives CSVDGTDSLEAFF.

The chain employs TRBV7-2 and TRBJ2-3, with D tentatively TRBD2 (6 bases). The CDR3 has 15 residues. V was pared by 1 base and J by 0 bases, with 8 bases between. The germline gives CDR1 SGHTA, CDR2 FQGNSA. CDR3 DNA sequence: TGTGCCAGCAGCTTAGTTAGCGGTAGCACAGATACGCAGTATTTT. Translating gives CASSLVSGSTDTQYF. Combining the CDR3 with reference TRBV7-2 and TRBJ2-3 gives the whole variable domain GAGVSQSPSNKVTEKGKDVELRCDPISGHTALYWYRQSLGQGLEFLIYFQGNSAPDKSGLPSDRFSAERTGGSVSTLTIQRTQQEDSAVYLCASSLVSGSTDTQYFGPGTRLTVL.

This chain links TRBV30 with TRBJ1-1; 8 bases are a match to TRBD1. Losses at the gene ends were 0 bases for V and 10 bases for J; bases not matched to a gene: 10. The length of the CDR3 is 14 residues. Germline V gene lookup returns CDR1 GTSNPN and CDR2 SVGIG (reference sequence). This chain's CDR3 is CAWSVLGQGARAFF. CDR3 sequence (DNA): TGTGCCTGGAGTGTACTCGGGCAGGGGGCGCGAGCTTTCTTT.

This chain uses TRBV28 with TRBJ2-2; 8 bases are shared with TRBD2. Looked up from germline, CDR1 is MDHEN and CDR2 is SYDVKM. The CDR3 extends over 15 amino acids. V shed 5 bases and J 4 bases; nucleotides not matched to a gene: 6. Here the CDR3 reads CASSQAGVGTGELFF. The CDR3 region has the DNA TGTGCCAGCAGTCAAGCGGGAGTAGGCACCGGGGAGCTGTTTTTT.

A few counts support this clone. V gene TRBV5-1 combines with J gene TRBJ1-2, with 7 bases aligning to TRBD1. After removal of 4 bases from V and 7 bases from J, the junction contained 13 bases not matched to a gene. CDR1 and CDR2 from the germline V gene are SGHRS and YFSETQ. The CDR3 length is 15 residues. The CDR3 bases are TGCGCCAGCAGCCAGGACCTACAGGGGTATGGTGGCTACACCTTC. Protein: CASSQDLQGYGGYTF.

The rearrangement uses TRBV14 and TRBJ2-7; D remains ambiguous. The germline V gene encodes CDR1 SGHDN and CDR2 FVKESK. This CDR3 contains 15 residues. Trimming removed 1 base from V and 0 bases from J, with 10 bases in between. CDR3 DNA: TGTGCCAGCAGCCAAGGTGCGAAAAGCTCCTACGAGCAGTACTTC. The encoded protein is CASSQGAKSSYEQYF.

The chain employs TRBV14 and TRBJ2-7, with TRBD2 matching over 11 bases. V dropped 5 bases and J dropped 1; count of bases not matched to a gene: 4. The V gene's germline CDR1 is SGHDN and CDR2 FVKESK. The CDR3 is 15 residues long. The CDR3 protein is CASSARTSGSYEQYF. The CDR3 region has the DNA TGTGCCAGCAGCGCGCGGACTAGCGGGTCCTACGAGCAGTACTTC.

This rearrangement joins TRBV28 to TRBJ2-7; maybe TRBD2 (5 bases). CDR3 length: 12 amino acids. CDR1 and CDR2 from the germline V gene are MDHEN and SYDVKM. V lost 4 bases and J lost 9, with 13 bases in between. The CDR3 bases are TGTGCCAGCAGTTCCAAAGGGAGCGCGCAGTACTTC. Its translation is CASSSKGSAQYF.

This chain joins TRBV19 and TRBJ1-5; 7 bases align to TRBD1. The J segment lost 8 bases and the V segment lost 5 bases, leaving 9 bases of the junction unmatched. Germline values: CDR1 LNHDA, CDR2 SQIVND (reference sequence). The CDR3 extends over 14 amino acids. In DNA form, the CDR3 reads TGTGCCAGTAGTGCCCAAAACAGGGGTGAGCCCCAGCATTTT. It translates to CASSAQNRGEPQHF. The full variable domain, in which reference TRBV19 and TRBJ1-5 provide the parts outside the CDR3, is DGGITQSPKYLFRKEGQNVTLSCEQNLNHDAMYWYRQDPGQGLRLIYYSQIVNDFQKGDIAEGYSVSREKKESFPLTVTSAQKNPTAFYLCASSAQNRGEPQHFGDGTRLSIL.

J is TRBJ1-3 and V is TRBV4-2; possible D gene TRBD1, 5 bases. Trimming removed 0 bases from V and 0 bases from J, with 9 bases in between. Germline V gives CDR1 LGHNA, CDR2 YNFKEQ. The CDR3 has 16 amino acids. CDR3 residues: CASSQDGGSSGNTIYF. In DNA, the CDR3 is TGTGCCAGCAGCCAAGATGGGGGGTCCTCTGGAAACACCATATATTTT.